This entry describes one TCR beta chain. The sample originates from a study of PD-L1 blockade in urothelial cancer. Study-wide background: Once treatment had started, blood was analyzed at 3 weeks (second dose) and again at 6 weeks.

Spiking each PCR with synthetic TCR analog templates was performed. Clones were read by immunoSEQ multiplex PCR, and TCRdb kept only the in-frame ones, dropping some. The sample has 41,000 or so clones, 70% to 85% seen once; the top ten hold 18%. The sequence was collected from a man aged 60-69 years with urothelial cancer. The sample here was PBMCs, taken around atezolizumab (anti-PD-L1) treatment.

CDR3 nucleotide sequence: TGTGCCAGTAGTATAACCCTCGGGGGGTACGAGCAGTACTTC. Residues: CASSITLGGYEQYF. The chain links TRBV19 to TRBJ2-7; 7 nucleotides line up with TRBD2. CDR1 LNHDA and CDR2 SQIVND come from the germline V gene (reference sequence). J was trimmed by 4 bases and V by 2 bases; bases with no gene match: 5. CDR3 length: 14 residues.